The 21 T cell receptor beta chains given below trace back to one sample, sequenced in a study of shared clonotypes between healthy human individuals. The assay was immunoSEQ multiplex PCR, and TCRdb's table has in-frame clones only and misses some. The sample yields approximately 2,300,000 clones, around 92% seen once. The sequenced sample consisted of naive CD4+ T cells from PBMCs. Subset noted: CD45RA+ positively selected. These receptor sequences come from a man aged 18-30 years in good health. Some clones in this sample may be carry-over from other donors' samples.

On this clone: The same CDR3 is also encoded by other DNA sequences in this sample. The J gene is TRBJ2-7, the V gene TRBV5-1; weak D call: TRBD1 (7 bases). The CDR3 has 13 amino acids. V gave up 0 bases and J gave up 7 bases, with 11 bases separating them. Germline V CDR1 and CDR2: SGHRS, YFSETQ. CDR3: CASSLEGAGEQYF. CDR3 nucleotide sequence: TGCGCCAGCAGCTTGGAGGGGGCGGGGGAGCAGTACTTC. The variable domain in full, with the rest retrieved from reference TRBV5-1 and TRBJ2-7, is KAGVTQTPRYLIKTRGQQVTLSCSPISGHRSVSWYQQTPGQGLQFLFEYFSETQRNKGNFPGRFSGRQFSNSRSEMNVSTLELGDSALYLCASSLEGAGEQYFGPGTRLTVT.

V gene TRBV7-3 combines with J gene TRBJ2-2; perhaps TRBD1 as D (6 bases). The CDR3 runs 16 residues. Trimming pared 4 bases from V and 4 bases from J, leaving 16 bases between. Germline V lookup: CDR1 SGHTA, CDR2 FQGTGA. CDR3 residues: CASSSEGHLGTGELFF. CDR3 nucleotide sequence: TGTGCCAGCAGCTCCGAGGGACACCTCGGCACCGGGGAGCTGTTTTTT.

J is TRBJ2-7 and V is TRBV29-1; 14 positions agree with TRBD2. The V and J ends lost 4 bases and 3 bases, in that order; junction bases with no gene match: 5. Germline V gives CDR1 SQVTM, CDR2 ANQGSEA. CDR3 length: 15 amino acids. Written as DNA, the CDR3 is TGCAGCGTTGCGCAGGGGACTAGCGGGAGCTACGAGCAGTACTTC. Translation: CSVAQGTSGSYEQYF.

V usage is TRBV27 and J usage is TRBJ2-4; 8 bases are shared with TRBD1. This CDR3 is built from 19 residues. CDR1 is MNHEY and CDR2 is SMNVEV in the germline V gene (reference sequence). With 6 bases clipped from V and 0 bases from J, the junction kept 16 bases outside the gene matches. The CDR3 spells CASRATGGTGVIAKNIQYF. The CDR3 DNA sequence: TGTGCCAGCAGAGCTACCGGCGGGACAGGAGTTATAGCCAAAAACATTCAGTACTTC.

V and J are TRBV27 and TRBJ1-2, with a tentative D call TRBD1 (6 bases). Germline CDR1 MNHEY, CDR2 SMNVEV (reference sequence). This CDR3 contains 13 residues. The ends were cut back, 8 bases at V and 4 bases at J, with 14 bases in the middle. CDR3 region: CASQGYHSYGYTF. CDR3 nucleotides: TGTGCCAGCCAGGGGTATCATAGCTATGGCTACACCTTC.

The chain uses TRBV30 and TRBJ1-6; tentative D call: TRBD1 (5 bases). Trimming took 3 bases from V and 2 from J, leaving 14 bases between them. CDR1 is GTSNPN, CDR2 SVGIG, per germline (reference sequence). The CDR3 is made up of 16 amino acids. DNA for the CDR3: TGTGCCTGGAGGGATCTGGGGGGAGCCTATAATTCACCCCTCCACTTT. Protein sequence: CAWRDLGGAYNSPLHF.

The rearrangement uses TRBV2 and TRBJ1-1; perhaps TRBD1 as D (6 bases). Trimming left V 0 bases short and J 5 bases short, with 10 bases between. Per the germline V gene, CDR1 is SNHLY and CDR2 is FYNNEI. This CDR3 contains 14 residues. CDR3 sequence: CASSEAGRGTEAFF. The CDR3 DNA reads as TGTGCCAGCAGTGAAGCAGGGAGGGGGACTGAAGCTTTCTTT.

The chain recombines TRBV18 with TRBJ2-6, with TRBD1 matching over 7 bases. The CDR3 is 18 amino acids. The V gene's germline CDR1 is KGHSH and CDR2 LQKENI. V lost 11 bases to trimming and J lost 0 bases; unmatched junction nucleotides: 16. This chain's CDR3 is CASIPGQPWLSGANVLTF. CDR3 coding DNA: TGTGCCTCAATACCGGGACAGCCCTGGCTCTCTGGGGCCAACGTCCTGACTTTC.

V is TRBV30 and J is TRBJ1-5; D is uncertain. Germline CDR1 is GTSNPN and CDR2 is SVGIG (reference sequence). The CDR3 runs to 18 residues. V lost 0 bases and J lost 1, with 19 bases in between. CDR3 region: CAWSVRPDLAKSNQPQHF. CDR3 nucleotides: TGTGCCTGGAGTGTAAGGCCAGACCTGGCGAAGAGCAATCAGCCCCAGCATTTT. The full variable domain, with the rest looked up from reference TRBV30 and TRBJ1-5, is SQTIHQWPATLVQPVGSPLSLECTVEGTSNPNLYWYRQAAGRGLQLLFYSVGIGQISSEVPQNLSASRPQDRQFILSSKKLLLSDSGFYLCAWSVRPDLAKSNQPQHFGDGTRLSIL.

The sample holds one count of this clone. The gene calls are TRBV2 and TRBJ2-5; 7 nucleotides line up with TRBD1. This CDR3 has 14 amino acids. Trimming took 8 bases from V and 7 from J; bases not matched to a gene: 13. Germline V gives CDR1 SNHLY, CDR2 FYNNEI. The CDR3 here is CASFRDRATGTQYF. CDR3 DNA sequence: TGTGCCAGCTTTAGGGACAGAGCTACGGGGACCCAGTACTTC.

This CDR3 is CASSPTSAGLKNTEAFF. As DNA, the CDR3 is TGTGCCAGCTCACCCACCAGCGCGGGGCTGAAGAACACTGAAGCTTTCTTT. V is TRBV18 and J is TRBJ1-1, with D possibly matching TRBD1 (5 bases). Trimming removed 3 bases from V and 1 base from J, with 18 bases in between. This CDR3 spans 17 amino acids. Germline lookup yields CDR1 KGHSH and CDR2 LQKENI.

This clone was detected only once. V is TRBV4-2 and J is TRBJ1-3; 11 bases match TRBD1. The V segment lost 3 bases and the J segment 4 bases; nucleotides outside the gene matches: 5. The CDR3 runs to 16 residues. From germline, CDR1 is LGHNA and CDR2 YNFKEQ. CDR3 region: CASSQGDRGFGNTIYF. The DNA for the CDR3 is TGTGCCAGCAGCCAGGGGGACAGGGGGTTCGGAAACACCATATATTTT.

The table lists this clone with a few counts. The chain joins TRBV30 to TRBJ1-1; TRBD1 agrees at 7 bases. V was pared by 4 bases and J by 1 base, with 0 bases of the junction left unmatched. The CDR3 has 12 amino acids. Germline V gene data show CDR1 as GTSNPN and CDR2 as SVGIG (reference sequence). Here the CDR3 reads CAWTGGNTEAFF. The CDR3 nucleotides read TGTGCCTGGACAGGGGGGAACACTGAAGCTTTCTTT. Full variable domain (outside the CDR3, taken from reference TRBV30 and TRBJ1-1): SQTIHQWPATLVQPVGSPLSLECTVEGTSNPNLYWYRQAAGRGLQLLFYSVGIGQISSEVPQNLSASRPQDRQFILSSKKLLLSDSGFYLCAWTGGNTEAFFGQGTRLTVV.

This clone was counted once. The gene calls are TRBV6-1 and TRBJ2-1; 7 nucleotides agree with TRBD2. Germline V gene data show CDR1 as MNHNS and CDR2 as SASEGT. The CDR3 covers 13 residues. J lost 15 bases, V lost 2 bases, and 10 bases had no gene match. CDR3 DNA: TGTGCCAGCAGTGAATCAGCGGGACTTTCCGGGTTCTTC. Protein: CASSESAGLSGFF.

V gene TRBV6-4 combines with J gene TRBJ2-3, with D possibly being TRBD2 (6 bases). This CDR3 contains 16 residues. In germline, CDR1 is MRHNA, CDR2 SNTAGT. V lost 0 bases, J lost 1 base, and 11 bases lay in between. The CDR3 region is CASSDSMGGGTDTQYF. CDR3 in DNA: TGTGCCAGCAGTGACTCAATGGGGGGTGGCACAGATACGCAGTATTTT.

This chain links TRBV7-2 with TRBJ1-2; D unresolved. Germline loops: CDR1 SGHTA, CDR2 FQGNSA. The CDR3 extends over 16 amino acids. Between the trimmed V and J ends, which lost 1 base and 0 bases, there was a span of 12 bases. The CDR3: CASSLVGGSSNYGYTF. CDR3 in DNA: TGTGCCAGCAGCTTAGTGGGCGGCAGTTCTAACTATGGCTACACCTTC. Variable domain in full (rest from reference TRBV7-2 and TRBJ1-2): GAGVSQSPSNKVTEKGKDVELRCDPISGHTALYWYRQSLGQGLEFLIYFQGNSAPDKSGLPSDRFSAERTGGSVSTLTIQRTQQEDSAVYLCASSLVGGSSNYGYTFGSGTRLTVV.

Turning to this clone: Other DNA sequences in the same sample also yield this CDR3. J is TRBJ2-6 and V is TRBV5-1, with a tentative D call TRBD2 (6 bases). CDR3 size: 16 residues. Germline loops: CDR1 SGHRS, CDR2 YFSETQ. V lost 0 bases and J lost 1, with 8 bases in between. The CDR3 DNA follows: TGCGCCAGCAGCTTGGCGGCGGGATCTGGGGCCAACGTCCTGACTTTC. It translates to CASSLAAGSGANVLTF.

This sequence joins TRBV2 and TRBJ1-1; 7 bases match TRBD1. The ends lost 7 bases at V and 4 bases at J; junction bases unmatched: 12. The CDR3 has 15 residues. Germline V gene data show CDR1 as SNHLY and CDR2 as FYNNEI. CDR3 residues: CASTRDPTGTTEAFF. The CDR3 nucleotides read TGTGCCAGCACACGAGACCCGACAGGGACCACTGAAGCTTTCTTT.

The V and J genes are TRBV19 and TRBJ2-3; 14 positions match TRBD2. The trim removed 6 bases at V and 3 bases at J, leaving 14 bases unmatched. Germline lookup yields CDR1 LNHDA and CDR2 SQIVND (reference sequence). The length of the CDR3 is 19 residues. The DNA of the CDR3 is TGTGCCAGTAGACCGGGACTAGCGGGAGTGGGGGGCACTACAGATACGCAGTATTTT. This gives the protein CASRPGLAGVGGTTDTQYF.

DNA for the CDR3: TGTGCCAGCAGACCCGACCGGCAGAGGGTCGGAAACACCATATATTTT. Its translation: CASRPDRQRVGNTIYF. This chain connects TRBV6-6 to TRBJ1-3; no definite D call. V was pared by 6 bases and J by 4 bases, with 19 bases between. The CDR3 contains 16 residues. Germline assignment: CDR1 MNHNY and CDR2 SVGAGI (reference sequence).

CDR3 coding DNA: TGCAGCGTGACTGAGACAGGGGTAGGCTATGGCTACACCTTC. As protein: CSVTETGVGYGYTF. The gene calls are TRBV29-1 and TRBJ1-2; 8 bases are a match to TRBD1. The CDR3 spans 14 residues. Trimming removed 6 bases from V and 4 bases from J; junction bases left unmatched: 10. From germline, CDR1 is SQVTM and CDR2 ANQGSEA.